The present entry profiles one TCR beta chain with its context. These data come from a study of blood T cell repertoires in COVID-19. Study details: Donors in the United States, Italy and Spain gave samples during acute or convalescent COVID-19. PBMCs, B-cell-depleted T cells, or T cells were the source of the cDNA or gDNA that made up the material.

Authors' methods: Scientists estimated how many nucleated cells there were by amplifying reference gene primers. Generated by immunoSEQ multiplex PCR, the TCRdb table keeps only in-frame clones and is missing some. V, J and clone size reflect that table, while D and trimming were determined from the DNA. The sample shows 130,000 to 150,000 clones, roughly 90% of them seen only once. Between the trimmed V and J ends, which lost 1 base and 6 bases, there was a span of 7 bases. The CDR3 has 13 amino acids. Looked up from germline, CDR1 is SEHNR and CDR2 is FQNEAQ (reference sequence). The chain joins TRBV7-9 to TRBJ2-1; TRBD2 is a possible D gene (5 bases). The specimen sequenced was peripheral blood. This receptor was taken from a human donor in a cohort sampled during active COVID-19. The CDR3 region is CASSLGTFNEQFF. The CDR3 DNA reads as TGTGCCAGCAGCTTAGGGACTTTCAATGAGCAGTTCTTC. The full variable domain, rest sourced from reference TRBV7-9 and TRBJ2-1, is DTGVSQNPRHKITKRGQNVTFRCDPISEHNRLYWYRQTLGQGPEFLTYFQNEAQLEKSRLLSDRFSAERPKGSFSTLEIQRTEQGDSAMYLCASSLGTFNEQFFGPGTRLTVL.